This passage covers 6 T cell receptor beta chains from one sample sequenced in a study of cytomegalovirus exposure and HLA in healthy donors. The primer mix had 60 Vbeta and 13 Jbeta primers. The repertoire was sequenced with immunoSEQ multiplex PCR; TCRdb's copy has only in-frame clones and lacks some. Of 30,000 to 50,000 clones in the sample, 60% to 75% were seen once. Sample: PBMCs. These receptors originate from a man in his forties or fifties in good health and CMV-seronegative.

The rearrangement uses TRBV5-4 and TRBJ2-1; 8 bases align to TRBD1. Germline values: CDR1 SGHNT, CDR2 YYREEE (reference sequence). J was trimmed by 8 bases and V by 0 bases; bases with no gene match: 10. The CDR3 extends over 16 amino acids. The CDR3 region is CASSLDPGQVAYEQFF. CDR3 DNA: TGTGCCAGCAGCTTGGACCCGGGACAGGTGGCCTATGAGCAGTTCTTC.

Only a few counts were recorded for this clone. The chain has TRBV11-2 and TRBJ2-2, with 10 positions matching TRBD2. Germline V CDR1 and CDR2: SGHAT, FQNNGV. The CDR3 consists of 16 residues. The junction had 5 bases not matched to a gene; V was cut back by 1 base and J by 6 bases. CDR3 DNA: TGTGCCAGCAGCTTAGTGCCTAGCGGGGGCTCCGGGGAGCTGTTTTTT. Encoded protein: CASSLVPSGGSGELFF.

This rearrangement joins TRBV4-1 to TRBJ1-2, with D perhaps TRBD1 (5 bases). Germline loops: CDR1 MGHRA, CDR2 YSYEKL. This CDR3 has 15 residues. V lost 4 bases to trimming and J lost 8 bases, with 20 bases between them. This CDR3 is CASSRSGSREEGYTF. Written as DNA, the CDR3 is TGCGCCAGCAGCCGGAGCGGTAGCAGGGAGGAGGGCTACACCTTC.

The chain joins TRBV30 to TRBJ2-7; no clear D gene. There are 12 residues in the CDR3. The germline V gene has CDR1 GTSNPN and CDR2 SVGIG (reference sequence). V lost 5 bases, J lost 3 bases, and 11 bases lay in between. This CDR3 is CAWALSVYEQYF. In DNA, the CDR3 is TGTGCCTGGGCCCTTTCAGTCTACGAGCAGTACTTC.

The V and J genes are TRBV2 and TRBJ1-5; perhaps TRBD1 as D (5 bases). The length of the CDR3 is 14 residues. The V gene lost 3 bases and the J gene lost 3 bases, with 9 bases spanning the gap. Germline V gene sequence: CDR1 SNHLY, CDR2 FYNNEI. Written as DNA, the CDR3 is TGTGCCAGCAGTGAGCGGGGGGACAATCAGCCCCAGCATTTT. This encodes CASSERGDNQPQHF.

The chain combines TRBV5-1 with TRBJ1-1; D is ambiguous. Deletions cut 0 bases from V and 12 bases from J, with 18 bases between. Germline lookup yields CDR1 SGHRS and CDR2 YFSETQ. The CDR3 sequence is 14 residues long. CDR3 amino acids: CASSLEKGRGMTFF. Written as DNA, the CDR3 is TGCGCCAGCAGCTTGGAAAAAGGTCGGGGTATGACTTTCTTT. Full variable domain (rest looked up from reference TRBV5-1 and TRBJ1-1): KAGVTQTPRYLIKTRGQQVTLSCSPISGHRSVSWYQQTPGQGLQFLFEYFSETQRNKGNFPGRFSGRQFSNSRSEMNVSTLELGDSALYLCASSLEKGRGMTFFGQGTRLTVV.